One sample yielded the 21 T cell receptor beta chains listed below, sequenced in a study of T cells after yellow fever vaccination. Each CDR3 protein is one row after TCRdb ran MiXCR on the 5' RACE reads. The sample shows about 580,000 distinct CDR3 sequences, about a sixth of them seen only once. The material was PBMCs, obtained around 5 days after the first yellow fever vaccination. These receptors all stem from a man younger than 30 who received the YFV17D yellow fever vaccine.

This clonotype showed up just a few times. CDR3 coding DNA: TGTGCCAGCGGGGGGAGGGCTGAAGCTTTCTTT. Amino acids: CASGGRAEAFF. The rearrangement uses TRBV12-3 or TRBV12-4 and TRBJ1-1; possibly TRBD1 for D (5 bases). The ends were cut back, 8 bases at V and 6 bases at J, with 10 bases in the middle. The CDR3 has 11 residues.

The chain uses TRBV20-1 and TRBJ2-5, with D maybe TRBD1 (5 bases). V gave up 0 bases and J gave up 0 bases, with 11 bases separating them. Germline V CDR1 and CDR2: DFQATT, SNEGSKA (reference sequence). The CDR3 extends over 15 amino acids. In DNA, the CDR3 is TGCAGTGCTAGAGATCAGGGCAGGTACCAAGAGACCCAGTACTTC. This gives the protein CSARDQGRYQETQYF.

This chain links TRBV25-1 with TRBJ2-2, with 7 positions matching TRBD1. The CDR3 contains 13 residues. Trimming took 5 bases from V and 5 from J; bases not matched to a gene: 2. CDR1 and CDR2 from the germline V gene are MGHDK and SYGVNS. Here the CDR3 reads CASSHRGTGELFF. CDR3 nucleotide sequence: TGTGCCAGCAGTCACAGGGGTACCGGGGAGCTGTTTTTT.

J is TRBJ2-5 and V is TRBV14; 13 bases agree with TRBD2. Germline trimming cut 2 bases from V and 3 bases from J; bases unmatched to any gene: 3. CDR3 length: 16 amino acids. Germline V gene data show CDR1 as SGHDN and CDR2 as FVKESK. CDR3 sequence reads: CASSQLGLAGKETQYF. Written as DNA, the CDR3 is TGTGCCAGCAGCCAACTGGGACTAGCGGGAAAAGAGACCCAGTACTTC.

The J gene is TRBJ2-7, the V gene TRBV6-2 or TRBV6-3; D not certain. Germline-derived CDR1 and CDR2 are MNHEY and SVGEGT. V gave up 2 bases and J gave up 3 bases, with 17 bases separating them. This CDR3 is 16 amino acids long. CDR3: CASSYEDQGPFYEQYF. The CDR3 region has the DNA TGTGCCAGCAGTTACGAAGACCAAGGGCCTTTCTACGAGCAGTACTTC.

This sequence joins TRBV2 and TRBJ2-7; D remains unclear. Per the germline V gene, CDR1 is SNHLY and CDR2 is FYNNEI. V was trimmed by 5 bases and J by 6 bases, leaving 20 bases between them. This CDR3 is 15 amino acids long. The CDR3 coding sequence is TGTGCCAGCAGTTTTCCTTCAGGAAAATCGGTCGAGCAGTACTTC. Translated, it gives CASSFPSGKSVEQYF.

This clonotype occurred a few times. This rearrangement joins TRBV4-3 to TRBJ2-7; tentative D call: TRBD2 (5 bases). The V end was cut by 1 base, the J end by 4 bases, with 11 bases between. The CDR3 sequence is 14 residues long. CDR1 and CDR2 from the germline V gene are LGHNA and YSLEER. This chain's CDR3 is CASSQVRSGYEQYF. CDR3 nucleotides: TGCGCCAGCAGCCAAGTTAGGTCGGGATACGAGCAGTACTTC.

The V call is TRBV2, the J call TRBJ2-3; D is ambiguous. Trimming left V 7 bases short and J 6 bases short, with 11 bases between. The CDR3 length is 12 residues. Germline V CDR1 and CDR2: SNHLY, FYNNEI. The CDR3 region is CASKVSEDTQYF. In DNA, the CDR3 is TGTGCCAGCAAAGTTTCAGAGGATACGCAGTATTTT.

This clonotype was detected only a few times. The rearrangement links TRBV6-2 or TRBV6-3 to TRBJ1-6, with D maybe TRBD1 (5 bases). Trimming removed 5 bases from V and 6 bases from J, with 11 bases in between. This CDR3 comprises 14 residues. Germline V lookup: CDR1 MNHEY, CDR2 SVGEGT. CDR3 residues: CASSNRGANSPLHF. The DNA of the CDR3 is TGTGCCAGCAGTAACCGCGGGGCTAATTCACCCCTCCACTTT.

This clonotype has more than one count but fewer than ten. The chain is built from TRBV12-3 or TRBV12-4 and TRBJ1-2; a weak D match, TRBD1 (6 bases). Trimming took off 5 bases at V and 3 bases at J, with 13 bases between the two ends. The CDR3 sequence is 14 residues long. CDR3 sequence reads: CASSRGGAYYGYTF. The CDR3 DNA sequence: TGTGCCAGCAGTAGGGGGGGCGCATACTATGGCTACACCTTC.

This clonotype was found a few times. CDR3 amino acids: CASSLRDRAELAPMNTEAFF. The CDR3 DNA sequence: TGTGCCAGCAGCTTAAGGGACAGGGCCGAACTAGCACCCATGAACACTGAAGCTTTCTTT. This chain connects TRBV11-2 to TRBJ1-1; 9 nucleotides line up with TRBD1. CDR1 is SGHAT and CDR2 is FQNNGV in the germline V gene. V trimming: 2 bases; J trimming: 0 bases; junction bases outside the gene matches: 16. The CDR3 loop spans 20 amino acids.

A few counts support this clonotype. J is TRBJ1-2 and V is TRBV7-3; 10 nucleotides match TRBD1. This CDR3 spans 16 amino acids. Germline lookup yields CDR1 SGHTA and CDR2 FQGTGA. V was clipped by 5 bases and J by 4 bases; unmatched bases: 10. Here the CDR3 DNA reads TGTGCCAGCAGCCCGGACAGGGGGACGCGCCTCTATGGCTACACCTTC. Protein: CASSPDRGTRLYGYTF.

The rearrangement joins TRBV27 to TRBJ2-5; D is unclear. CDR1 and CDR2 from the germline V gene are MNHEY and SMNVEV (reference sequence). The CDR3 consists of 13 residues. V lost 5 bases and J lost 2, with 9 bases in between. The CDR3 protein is CASSGRTQETQYF. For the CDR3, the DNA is TGTGCCAGCAGTGGCAGAACGCAAGAGACCCAGTACTTC.

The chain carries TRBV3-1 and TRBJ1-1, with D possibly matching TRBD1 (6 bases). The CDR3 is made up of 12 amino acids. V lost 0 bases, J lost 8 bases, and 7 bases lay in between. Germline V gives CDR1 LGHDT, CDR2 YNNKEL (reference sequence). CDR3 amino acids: CASSQDDREAFF. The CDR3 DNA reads TGTGCCAGCAGCCAAGATGACAGGGAAGCTTTCTTT.

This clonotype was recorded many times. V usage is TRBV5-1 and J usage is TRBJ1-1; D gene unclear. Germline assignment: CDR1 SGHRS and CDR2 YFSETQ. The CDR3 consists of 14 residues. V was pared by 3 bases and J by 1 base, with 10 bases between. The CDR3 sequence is CASSYGRENTEAFF. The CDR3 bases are TGCGCCAGCAGCTACGGACGGGAGAACACTGAAGCTTTCTTT.

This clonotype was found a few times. Written as DNA, the CDR3 is TGTGCCAGCAGCTTAACGGGGGAAGCACCCCTCCACTTT. Amino acids: CASSLTGEAPLHF. The chain has TRBV7-3 and TRBJ1-6; D might be TRBD1 (5 bases). Germline CDR1 and CDR2: SGHTA and FQGTGA. The CDR3 consists of 13 residues. Trimming took 0 bases from V and 11 from J, leaving 8 bases between them.

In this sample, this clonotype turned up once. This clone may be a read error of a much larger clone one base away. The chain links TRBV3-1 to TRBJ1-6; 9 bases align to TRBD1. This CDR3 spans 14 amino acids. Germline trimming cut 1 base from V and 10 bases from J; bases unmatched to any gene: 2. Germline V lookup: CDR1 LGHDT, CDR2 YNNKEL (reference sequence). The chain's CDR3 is CASSQGTGVSPLHF. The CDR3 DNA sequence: TGTGCCAGCAGCCAAGGGACAGGGGTATCACCCCTCCACTTT.

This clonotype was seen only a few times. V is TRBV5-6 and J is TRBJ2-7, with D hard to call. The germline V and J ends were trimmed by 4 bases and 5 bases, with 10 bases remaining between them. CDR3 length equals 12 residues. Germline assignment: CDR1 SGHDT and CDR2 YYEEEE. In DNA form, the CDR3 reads TGTGCCAGCAGCCGGGCCTTTAACGAGCAGTACGTC. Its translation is CASSRAFNEQYV.

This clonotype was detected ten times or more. CDR3 coding DNA: TGCGCCAGCAGCCAAGATCGCGGGGCCGGGGAGCTGTTTTTT. As protein: CASSQDRGAGELFF. This chain links TRBV4-3 with TRBJ2-2, with D maybe TRBD2 (6 bases). The CDR3 covers 14 residues. With 0 bases removed from V and 6 bases from J, the gap between germline ends came to 8 bases. Germline V gene data show CDR1 as LGHNA and CDR2 as YSLEER.

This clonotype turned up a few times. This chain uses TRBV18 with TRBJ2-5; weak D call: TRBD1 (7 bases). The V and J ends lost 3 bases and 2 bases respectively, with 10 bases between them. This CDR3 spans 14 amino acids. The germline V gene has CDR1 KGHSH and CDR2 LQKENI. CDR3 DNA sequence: TGTGCCAGCTCACCGCGGGACAGACAAGAGACCCAGTACTTC. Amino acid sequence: CASSPRDRQETQYF.

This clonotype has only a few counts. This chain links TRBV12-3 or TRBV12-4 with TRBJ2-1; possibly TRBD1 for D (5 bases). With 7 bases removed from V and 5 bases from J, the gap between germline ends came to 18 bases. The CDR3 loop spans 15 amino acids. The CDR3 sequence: CASIGIPLGDNEQFF. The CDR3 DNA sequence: TGTGCCAGCATTGGGATACCGTTAGGGGACAATGAGCAGTTCTTC.